Below are 8 T cell receptor beta chains sequenced from a single sample in a study of CD8 T cells in ankylosing spondylitis. General study points: In ankylosing spondylitis blood, a motif of seven or eight highly homologous TCR beta variants appeared characteristic.

MiXCR, applied by TCRdb to the 5' RACE reads, yields one record per CDR3 protein. Of 350,000 to 550,000 distinct CDR3 sequences in the sample, around 26% were seen once. These TCRs' antigens remain unknown. The sequencing input was blood, either unsorted or a sorted T cell fraction (not recorded which). Source of these receptors: a male donor with ankylosing spondylitis.

J is TRBJ2-1 and V is TRBV2; D is uncertain. The CDR3 is 13 amino acids. Trimming removed 4 bases at V and 8 bases at J, with 12 bases between. Per germline, CDR1 SNHLY and CDR2 FYNNEI. The CDR3: CASSGLLSDEQFF. The CDR3 DNA follows: TGTGCCAGCAGTGGTCTCCTATCTGATGAGCAGTTCTTC.

As concerns this clonotype: An end of the junction differs from the germline gene, which may be a read error. This rearrangement joins TRBV20-1 to TRBJ2-7; 7 bases line up with TRBD2. The CDR3 sequence is 14 residues long. The germline V gene has CDR1 DFQATT and CDR2 SNEGSKA (reference sequence). As DNA, the CDR3 is TGCAGTGCCAGAGGGTCTAGCGGAAACTACGAGCAGTACTTC. Translated: CSARGSSGNYEQYF.

V usage is TRBV29-1 and J usage is TRBJ2-3, with D uncertain. From germline, CDR1 is SQVTM and CDR2 ANQGSEA. The CDR3 runs to 14 residues. V was trimmed by 6 bases and J by 2 bases, leaving 15 bases between them. The CDR3 region has the DNA TGCAGCGTGAATTTGGGGTCCGTCACAGATACGCAGTATTTT. Its protein product is CSVNLGSVTDTQYF.

Only a few counts were recorded for this clonotype. The chain recombines TRBV2 with TRBJ2-5, with D perhaps matching TRBD2 (5 bases). The germline V and J ends were trimmed by 7 bases and 2 bases, with 17 bases remaining between them. This CDR3 has 15 residues. CDR1 SNHLY and CDR2 FYNNEI come from the germline V gene. CDR3 in DNA: TGTGCCAGCATCTCGGACGCTCGACTACAAGAGACCCAGTACTTC. This codes for CASISDARLQETQYF.

This chain uses TRBV24-1 with TRBJ2-3; TRBD2 agrees at 12 bases. The germline V gene encodes CDR1 KGHDR and CDR2 SFDVKD. The length of the CDR3 is 21 residues. The junction had 15 bases not matched to a gene; V was cut back by 3 bases and J by 0 bases. This CDR3 reads CATSDRQGARGTSGSTDTQYF. In DNA, the CDR3 is TGTGCCACCAGTGATCGTCAGGGAGCGCGCGGGACTAGCGGGAGCACAGATACGCAGTATTTT.

The chain links TRBV12-3 or TRBV12-4 to TRBJ2-4, with a weak D call TRBD2 (5 bases). This CDR3 is 14 amino acids long. The V end was cut by 5 bases, the J end by 2 bases, with 10 bases between. The CDR3 loop is CASSPSGTKNIQYF. CDR3 sequence (DNA): TGTGCCAGCAGTCCCTCGGGAACCAAAAACATTCAGTACTTC.

The rearrangement uses TRBV20-1 and TRBJ1-5; a weak D match, TRBD1 (5 bases). Trimming removed 1 base at V and 3 bases at J, with 10 bases between. The CDR3 length is 14 residues. Germline-derived CDR1 and CDR2 are DFQATT and SNEGSKA (reference sequence). The CDR3 DNA reads as TGCAGTGCTAGAGGTCGGGACCTCAATCAGCCCCAGCATTTT. Amino acids: CSARGRDLNQPQHF.

There are a few counts of this clonotype. The CDR3 reads CASSMGPGGYQPQHF. For the CDR3, the DNA is TGTGCCAGCAGTATGGGACCCGGAGGGTATCAGCCCCAGCATTTT. The chain links TRBV28 to TRBJ1-5, with TRBD1 as a possible D gene (5 bases). This CDR3 has 15 amino acids. From germline, CDR1 is MDHEN and CDR2 SYDVKM. V was cut by 5 bases and J by 5 bases, with 16 bases left in between.